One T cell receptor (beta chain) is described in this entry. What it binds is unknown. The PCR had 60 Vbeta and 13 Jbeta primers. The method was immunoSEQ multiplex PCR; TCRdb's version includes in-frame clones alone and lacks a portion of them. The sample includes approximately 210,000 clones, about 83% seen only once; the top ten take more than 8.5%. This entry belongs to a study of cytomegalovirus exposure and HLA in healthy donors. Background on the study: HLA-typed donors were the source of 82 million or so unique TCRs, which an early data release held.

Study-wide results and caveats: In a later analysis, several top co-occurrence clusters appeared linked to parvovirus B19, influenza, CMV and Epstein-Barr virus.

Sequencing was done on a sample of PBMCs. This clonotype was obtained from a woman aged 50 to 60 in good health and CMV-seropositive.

In DNA, the CDR3 is TGTGCCAGCAGTTACTCGAAGGGGCGGGAATCACCCCTCCACTTT. Protein sequence: CASSYSKGRESPLHF. The genes are TRBV6-5 and TRBJ1-6, with D perhaps matching TRBD1 (5 bases). CDR1 is MNHEY and CDR2 is SVGAGI in the germline V gene. CDR3 length equals 15 residues. V lost 0 bases, J lost 10 bases, and 13 bases lay in between.